The clone carrying this T cell receptor beta chain was observed at least ten times. During the second nested PCR, blocking oligonucleotides suppressed genes that were not paired. TCRdb reanalysed the emulsion pairing reads using MiXCR and keeps one entry per CDR3 protein. The repertoire includes nearly 40,000 distinct CDR3 sequences, 45% to 55% of them detected once, and 55% to 75% sits in the top ten. The entry originates in a study of T cell repertoires in breast cancer. The CDR3 runs to 15 residues. Germline CDR1 reads MNHEY; CDR2 reads SMNVEV (reference sequence). Primers covering all TCR V genes were used in emulsion RT-PCR on CD8+ T cells.

The sample was CD8+ T cells. The TCR originated in a pool of human donors with breast cancer or a healthy control (not recorded which). This chain connects TRBV27 to TRBJ2-1; D not certain. This chain's CDR3 is CAARLDMGSYNEQFF. The DNA for the CDR3 is TGTGCTGCGAGGCTTGATATGGGCTCCTACAATGAGCAGTTCTTC.